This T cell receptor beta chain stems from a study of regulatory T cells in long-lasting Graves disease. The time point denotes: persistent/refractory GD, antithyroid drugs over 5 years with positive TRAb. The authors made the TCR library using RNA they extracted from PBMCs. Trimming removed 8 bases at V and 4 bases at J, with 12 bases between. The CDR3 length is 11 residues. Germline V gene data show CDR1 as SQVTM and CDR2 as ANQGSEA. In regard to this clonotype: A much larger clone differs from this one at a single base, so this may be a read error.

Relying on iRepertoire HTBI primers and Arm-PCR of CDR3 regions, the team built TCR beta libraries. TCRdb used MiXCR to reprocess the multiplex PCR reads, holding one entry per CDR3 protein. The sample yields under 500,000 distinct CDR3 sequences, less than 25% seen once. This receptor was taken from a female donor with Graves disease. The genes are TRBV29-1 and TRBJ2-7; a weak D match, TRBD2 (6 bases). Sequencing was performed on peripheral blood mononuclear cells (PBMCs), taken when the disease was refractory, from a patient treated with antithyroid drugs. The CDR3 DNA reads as TGCAGCTTTAGTAGCGGATACGAGCAGTACTTC. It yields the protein CSFSSGYEQYF.